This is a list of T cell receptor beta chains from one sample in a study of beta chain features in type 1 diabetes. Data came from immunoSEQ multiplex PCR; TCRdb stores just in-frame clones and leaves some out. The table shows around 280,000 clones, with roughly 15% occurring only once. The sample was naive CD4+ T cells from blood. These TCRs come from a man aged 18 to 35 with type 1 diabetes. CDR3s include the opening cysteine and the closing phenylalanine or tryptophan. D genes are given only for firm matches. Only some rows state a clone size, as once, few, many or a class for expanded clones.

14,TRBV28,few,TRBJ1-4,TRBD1,TGTGCCAGCAGTGCCGGACAGGGGAGTGAAAAACTGTTTTTT,CASSAGQGSEKLFF
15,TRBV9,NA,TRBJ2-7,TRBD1,TGTGCCAGCAGCGGCATGGGACAGGGTCTCCACGAGCAGTACTTC,CASSGMGQGLHEQYF
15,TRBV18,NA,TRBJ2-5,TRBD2,TGTGCCAGCTCACCAACTAGGGCGGGAGGCGAGACCCAGTACTTC,CASSPTRAGGETQYF
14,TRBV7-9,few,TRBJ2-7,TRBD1,TGTGCCAGCACCACCGGGACAGGGTCTACCGAGCAGTACTTC,CASTTGTGSTEQYF
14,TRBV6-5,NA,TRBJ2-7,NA,TGTGCCAGCAGACGATGGACAGTTTCCTACGAGCAGTACTTC,CASRRWTVSYEQYF
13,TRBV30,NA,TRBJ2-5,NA,TGTGCCTGGTCACAGGGGGAGGGATGGACCCAGTACTTC,CAWSQGEGWTQYF
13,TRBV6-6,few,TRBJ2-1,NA,TGTGCCAGCAGTTACTCGAAGCTCAATGAGCAGTTCTTC,CASSYSKLNEQFF
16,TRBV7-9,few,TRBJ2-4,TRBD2,TGTGCCAGCAGCTTAGGGGTAGCGGGGGACCAGAACATTCAGTACTTC,CASSLGVAGDQNIQYF
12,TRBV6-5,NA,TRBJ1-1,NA,TGTGCCAGCACCTCGAGGAACACTGAAGCTTTCTTT,CASTSRNTEAFF
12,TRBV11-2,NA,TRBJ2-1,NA,TGTGCCAGCAGCGTTTCTAGATACGAGCAGTTCTTC,CASSVSRYEQFF
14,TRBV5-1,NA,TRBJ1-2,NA,TGCGCCAGCAGCCCGAATCCAGCAGGTCGCGGCTACACCTTC,CASSPNPAGRGYTF
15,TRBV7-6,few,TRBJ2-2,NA,TGTGCCAGCAGCTTAACCCGGAGGGCCACCGGGGAGCTGTTTTTT,CASSLTRRATGELFF
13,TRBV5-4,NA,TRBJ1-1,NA,TGTGCCAGCAGCTCCACACCGAACACTGAAGCTTTCTTT,CASSSTPNTEAFF
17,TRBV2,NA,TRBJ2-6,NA,TGTGCCAGCAGTCTGGACAGCCGACGCGGGGGGGCCAACGTCCTGACTTTC,CASSLDSRRGGANVLTF
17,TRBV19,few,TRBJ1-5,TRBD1,TGTGCCAGTAGTAGCTTTCCCGGGACAGAGAGCAATCAGCCCCAGCATTTT,CASSSFPGTESNQPQHF
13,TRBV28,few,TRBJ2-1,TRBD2,TGTGCCAGCAGTTTAGGGGGGGACAATGAGCAGTTCTTC,CASSLGGDNEQFF
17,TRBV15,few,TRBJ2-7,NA,TGTGCCACCAGCAGAGATCTAGTTGCAAGGTCAATCTACGAGCAGTACTTC,CATSRDLVARSIYEQYF
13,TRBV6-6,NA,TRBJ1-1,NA,TGTGCCAGCAGTTACGGAGGAGGGTCGGAAGCTTTCTTT,CASSYGGGSEAFF
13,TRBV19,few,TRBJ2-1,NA,TGTGCCAGTTCCCAGTACTACAACAATGAGCAGTTCTTC,CASSQYYNNEQFF
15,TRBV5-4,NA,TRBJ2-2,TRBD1,TGTGCCAGCAGCTTGGAAGGGGGCATAACCGGGGAGCTGTTTTTT,CASSLEGGITGELFF
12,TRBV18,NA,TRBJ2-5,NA,TGTGCCAGCTCGACGAGGAGCGAGACCCAGTACTTC,CASSTRSETQYF
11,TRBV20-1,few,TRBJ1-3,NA,TGCAGTGCCGACAGTGGAAACACCATATATTTT,CSADSGNTIYF
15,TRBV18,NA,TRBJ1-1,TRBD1,TGTGCCAGCTCACTTCTTATAAACAGGGGGGCTGAAGCTTTCTTT,CASSLLINRGAEAFF
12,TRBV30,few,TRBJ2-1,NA,TGTGCCGTGACCCGCACTAGTTCTGAGCAGTTCTTC,CAVTRTSSEQFF
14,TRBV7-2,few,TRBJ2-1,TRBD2,TGTGCCAGCAGCTCCACTAGCGGGAGGGCCCCTCGGTTCTTC,CASSSTSGRAPRFF
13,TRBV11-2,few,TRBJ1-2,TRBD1,TGTGCCAGCAGCCCACAGGGGGCTGAAGGCTACACCTTC,CASSPQGAEGYTF
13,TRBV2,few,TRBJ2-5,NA,TGTGCCAGCAGTGACTACTATGCAGGGTCCCGGTACTTC,CASSDYYAGSRYF
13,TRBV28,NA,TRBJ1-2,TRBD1,TGTGCCAGCAGTGACAGGGGATTCTGGGGCTACACCTTC,CASSDRGFWGYTF
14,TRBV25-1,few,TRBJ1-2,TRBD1,TGTGCCAGCAGTCCAACCACAGGGGCGTGGGGCTACACCTTC,CASSPTTGAWGYTF
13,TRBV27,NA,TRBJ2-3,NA,TGTGCCAGCATCCCGCACAACACAGATACGCAGTATTTT,CASIPHNTDTQYF
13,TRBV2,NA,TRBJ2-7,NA,TGTGCCAGCCTTACCAGGGTTGGGGACGAGCAGTACTTC,CASLTRVGDEQYF
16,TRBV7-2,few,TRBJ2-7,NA,TGTGCCAGCAGCCCCCTCCGGACAGCTCTCTCCTACGAGCAGTACTTC,CASSPLRTALSYEQYF
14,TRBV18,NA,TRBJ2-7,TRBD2,TGTGCCAGCTCACCACTAGCGGGAACCTACGAGCAGTACTTC,CASSPLAGTYEQYF
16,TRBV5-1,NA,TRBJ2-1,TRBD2,TGCGCCAGCAGCCATGGGACTATACCTAACTACAATGAGCAGTTCTTC,CASSHGTIPNYNEQFF
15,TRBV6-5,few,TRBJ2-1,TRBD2,TGTGCCAGCAGCGCCGGGACTAGCGCATACAATGAGCAGTTCTTC,CASSAGTSAYNEQFF
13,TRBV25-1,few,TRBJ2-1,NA,TGTGCCAGCAGTCTTATTGGGGCGGGAGAGCAGTTCTTC,CASSLIGAGEQFF
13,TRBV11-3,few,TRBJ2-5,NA,TGTGCCAGCAGCCGACAGGGAGGAGAGACCCAGTACTTC,CASSRQGGETQYF
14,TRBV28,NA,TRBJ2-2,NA,TGTGCCAGCAGTAAAACAGGGTATACCGGGGAGCTGTTTTTT,CASSKTGYTGELFF
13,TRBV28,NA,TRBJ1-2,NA,TGTGCCAGCAGTTGGGGACTTCACTATGGCTACACCTTC,CASSWGLHYGYTF
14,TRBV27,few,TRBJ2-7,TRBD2,TGTGCCAGCAGTTCTCTAGCGGACTCCTACGAGCAGTACTTC,CASSSLADSYEQYF
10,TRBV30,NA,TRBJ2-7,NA,TGTGCCTGGAGTCCACTCGAGCAGTACTTC,CAWSPLEQYF
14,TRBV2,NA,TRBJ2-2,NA,TGTGCCAGCAGGACAGGAGGGAACACCGGGGAGCTGTTTTTT,CASRTGGNTGELFF
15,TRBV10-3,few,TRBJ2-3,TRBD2,TGTGCCATCACAAAAGCGGGGGGGCCGACAGATACGCAGTATTTT,CAITKAGGPTDTQYF
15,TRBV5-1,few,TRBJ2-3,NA,TGCGCCAGCAGCTTGGAAGGGGGGGGCGGCGATACGCAGTATTTT,CASSLEGGGGDTQYF
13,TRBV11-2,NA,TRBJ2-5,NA,TGTGCCAGCAGCTTAGGGGGGGAAGAGACCCAGTACTTC,CASSLGGEETQYF
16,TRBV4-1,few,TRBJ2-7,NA,TGCGCCAGCAGCCAAGAGACTAGTATAGGAATCTACGAGCAGTACTTC,CASSQETSIGIYEQYF
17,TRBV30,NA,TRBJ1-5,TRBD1,TGTGCCTGGAGTGCGGGAACAGGGGGTAGGAGCAATCAGCCCCAGCATTTT,CAWSAGTGGRSNQPQHF
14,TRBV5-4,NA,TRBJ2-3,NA,TGTGCCAGCAGCGGGGGCCTCCCGGCCGGTACGCAGTATTTT,CASSGGLPAGTQYF
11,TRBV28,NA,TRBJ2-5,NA,TGTGCCAGCAGATATGAGGTGACCCAGTACTTC,CASRYEVTQYF
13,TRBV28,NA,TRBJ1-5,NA,TGTGCCAGCATTACTTCGGGATCTCAGCCCCAGCATTTT,CASITSGSQPQHF
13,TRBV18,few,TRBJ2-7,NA,TGTGCCAGCTCACCACCAAGTAGCTACGAGCAGTACTTC,CASSPPSSYEQYF
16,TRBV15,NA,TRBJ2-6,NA,TGTGCCACCAGCAGAGATCCCTCCTCTGGGGCCAACGTCCTGACTTTC,CATSRDPSSGANVLTF
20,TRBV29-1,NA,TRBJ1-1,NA,TGCAGCGTTCAATACCGCTCACGGCACAGTCAACGTAAGAAGAACACTGAAGCTTTCTTT,CSVQYRSRHSQRKKNTEAFF
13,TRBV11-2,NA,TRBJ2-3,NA,TGTGCCAGCAGCTTAGACGTCACAGATACGCAGTATTTT,CASSLDVTDTQYF
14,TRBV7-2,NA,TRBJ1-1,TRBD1,TGTGCCAGCACAGAGGACAGGGGTTCCACTGAAGCTTTCTTT,CASTEDRGSTEAFF